The 7 T cell receptor beta chains reported below all come from one sample, sequenced in a study of cytomegalovirus exposure and HLA in healthy donors. 60 Vbeta and 13 Jbeta primers were used in PCR. This table comes from immunoSEQ multiplex PCR, and its TCRdb copy is limited to in-frame clones, with some not included. The sample lists approximately 65,000 clones, roughly two thirds occurring once. Specimen: PBMCs. These receptors were taken from a middle-aged man in good health and CMV-seropositive.

The chain recombines TRBV9 with TRBJ2-1; unclear D gene. The CDR3 is 15 residues long. In germline, CDR1 is SGDLS, CDR2 YYNGEE. Trimming removed 0 bases at V and 8 bases at J, with 15 bases between. CDR3 region: CASSVGSLHGYEQFF. In DNA form, the CDR3 reads TGTGCCAGCAGCGTAGGATCCCTCCATGGCTATGAGCAGTTCTTC.

This chain joins TRBV13 and TRBJ2-7; D is possibly TRBD1 (8 bases). V was cut by 9 bases and J by 2 bases, with 14 bases left in between. The germline CDR1 and CDR2 sequences are PRHDT and FYEKMQ (reference sequence). The CDR3 spans 13 residues. CDR3 nucleotide sequence: TGTGCCAGTCAAACAGGGGGGGCCTACGAGCAGTACTTC. The encoded protein is CASQTGGAYEQYF.

V gene TRBV19 combines with J gene TRBJ1-1, with TRBD1 matching over 8 bases. The trim removed 3 bases at V and 6 bases at J, leaving 3 bases unmatched. This CDR3 contains 13 residues. Germline V gene lookup returns CDR1 LNHDA and CDR2 SQIVND (reference sequence). This CDR3 is CASSIDRGPEAFF. CDR3 DNA sequence: TGTGCCAGTAGTATTGACAGGGGACCTGAAGCTTTCTTT.

This clone showed up just once. V usage is TRBV2 and J usage is TRBJ1-4, with D hard to call. V was shortened by 4 bases and J by 8 bases, with 5 bases between the two germline ends. This CDR3 region has 11 residues. From germline, CDR1 is SNHLY and CDR2 FYNNEI. The CDR3 DNA sequence: TGTGCCAGCAGTGCGAGAGAAAAACTGTTTTTT. This codes for CASSAREKLFF. The entire variable domain, with the rest obtained from reference TRBV2 and TRBJ1-4, is as follows: EPEVTQTPSHQVTQMGQEVILRCVPISNHLYFYWYRQILGQKVEFLVSFYNNEISEKSEIFDDQFSVERPDGSNFTLKIRSTKLEDSAMYFCASSAREKLFFGSGTQLSVL.

The chain links TRBV30 to TRBJ1-1; no definite D call. V gave up 7 bases and J gave up 6 bases, with 9 bases separating them. The V gene's germline CDR1 is GTSNPN and CDR2 SVGIG (reference sequence). The CDR3 is 10 amino acids. DNA of the CDR3: TGTGCCTACCTACAGCCTGAAGCTTTCTTT. Amino acid sequence: CAYLQPEAFF.

This clone was seen only a few times. The V call is TRBV5-6, the J call TRBJ2-4, with D perhaps matching TRBD2 (7 bases). Germline V gene lookup returns CDR1 SGHDT and CDR2 YYEEEE. The V gene lost 7 bases and the J gene lost 9 bases, with 20 bases spanning the gap. The length of the CDR3 is 14 residues. For the CDR3, the DNA is TGTGCCAGCGGCCTCTGGGGGGGCCGGTTCATTCAGTACTTC. Its translation: CASGLWGGRFIQYF.

This clone was picked up one time. V is TRBV7-2 and J is TRBJ1-4; 8 bases are a match to TRBD1. This CDR3 has 14 residues. With V trimmed by 2 bases and J by 16 bases, 12 bases remained unmatched. Germline CDR1 SGHTA, CDR2 FQGNSA. In nucleotides, the CDR3 is TGTGCCAGCAGCTTATCACCTACAGGGGGTGTAGCGTTTTTT. As protein: CASSLSPTGGVAFF.